Listed here is a single TCR beta chain. Trimming shortened V by 9 bases and J by 6 bases, and 21 bases separated the two germline ends. The germline V gene has CDR1 MNHNY and CDR2 SVGAGI (reference sequence). The CDR3 is 14 amino acids. The data stem from a study of T cell responses to AZD1222 COVID-19 vaccine. Some clones are missing from TCRdb's copy, which holds only in-frame ones; the method was immunoSEQ multiplex PCR. The sample yields 200,000 to 300,000 clones, 85% to 95% seen once. The material sequenced was peripheral blood, taken on day 0 of AZD1222 vaccination. V and J are TRBV6-6 and TRBJ2-7; D may be TRBD2 (5 bases). The receptor was derived from an adult in good health. CDR3 bases: TGTGCCAGTGACCCAACGGGGAATGATTTCGAGCAGTACTTC. Translating it yields CASDPTGNDFEQYF.